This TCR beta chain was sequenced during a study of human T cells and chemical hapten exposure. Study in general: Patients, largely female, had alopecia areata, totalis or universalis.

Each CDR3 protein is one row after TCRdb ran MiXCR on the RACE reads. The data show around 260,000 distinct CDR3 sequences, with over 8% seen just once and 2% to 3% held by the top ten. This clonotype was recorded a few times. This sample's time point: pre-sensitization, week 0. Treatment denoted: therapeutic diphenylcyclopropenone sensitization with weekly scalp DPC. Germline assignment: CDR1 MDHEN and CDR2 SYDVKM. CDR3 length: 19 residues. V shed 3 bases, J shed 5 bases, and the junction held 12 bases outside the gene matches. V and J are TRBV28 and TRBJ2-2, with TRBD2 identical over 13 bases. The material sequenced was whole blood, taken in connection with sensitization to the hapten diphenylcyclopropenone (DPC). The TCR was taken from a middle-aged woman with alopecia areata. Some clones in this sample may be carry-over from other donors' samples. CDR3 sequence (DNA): TGTGCCAGCAGTTTCTTCCCCTGGACTAGCGGGAGACGTACCGGGGAGCTGTTTTTT. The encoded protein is CASSFFPWTSGRRTGELFF. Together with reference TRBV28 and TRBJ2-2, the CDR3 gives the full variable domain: DVKVTQSSRYLVKRTGEKVFLECVQDMDHENMFWYRQDPGLGLRLIYFSYDVKMKEKGDIPEGYSVSREKKERFSLILESASTNQTSMYLCASSFFPWTSGRRTGELFFGEGSRLTVL.